This T cell receptor (beta chain) was sequenced in a study of graft-versus-host responses after intestinal transplantation. Study overall: For two to three years after anti-thymocyte globulin induction, all recipients took tacrolimus and steroids. Regarding the study as a whole: GvH clones turned up in recipient marrow; some had shown up first in ileum or blood.

Clones were read by immunoSEQ multiplex PCR, and TCRdb kept only the in-frame ones, dropping some. The data contain roughly 1,000 clones, about 87% of them singletons. This clone has a single count. The antigen is not known. Lymphocytes from graft epithelium and lamina propria were isolated. The length of the CDR3 is 15 residues. The V and J ends lost 7 bases and 4 bases respectively, with 16 bases between them. Germline assignment: CDR1 MDHEN and CDR2 SYDVKM. The TCR originated in a human patient who received an intestinal transplant, so some T cells may come from the graft donor. Source: ileum tissue, taken just under 110 days after intestinal transplant. V usage is TRBV28 and J usage is TRBJ2-2; D call uncertain. The CDR3 DNA is TGTGCCAGCAACTTGGGTTCCCTGTTCACCGGGGAGCTGTTTTTT. This sequence encodes CASNLGSLFTGELFF.